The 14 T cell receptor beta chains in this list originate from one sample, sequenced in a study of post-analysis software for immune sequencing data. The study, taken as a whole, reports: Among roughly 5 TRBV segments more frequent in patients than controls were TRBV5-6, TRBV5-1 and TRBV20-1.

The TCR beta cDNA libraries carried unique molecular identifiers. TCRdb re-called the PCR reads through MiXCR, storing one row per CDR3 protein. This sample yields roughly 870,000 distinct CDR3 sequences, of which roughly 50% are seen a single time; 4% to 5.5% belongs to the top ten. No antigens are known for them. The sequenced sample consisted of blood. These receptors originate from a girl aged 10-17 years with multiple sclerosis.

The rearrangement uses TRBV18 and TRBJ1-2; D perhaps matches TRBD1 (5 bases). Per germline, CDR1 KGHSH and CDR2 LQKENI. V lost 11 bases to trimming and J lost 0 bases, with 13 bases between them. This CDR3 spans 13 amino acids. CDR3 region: CAGTGAANYGYTF. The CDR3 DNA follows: TGTGCCGGGACCGGGGCAGCTAACTATGGCTACACCTTC.

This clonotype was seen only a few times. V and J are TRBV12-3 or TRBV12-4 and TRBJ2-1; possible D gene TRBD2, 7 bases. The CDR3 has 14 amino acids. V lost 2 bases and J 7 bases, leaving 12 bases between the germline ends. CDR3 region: CASSLRGARNEQFF. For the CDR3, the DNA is TGTGCCAGCAGTTTACGGGGGGCTAGGAATGAGCAGTTCTTC.

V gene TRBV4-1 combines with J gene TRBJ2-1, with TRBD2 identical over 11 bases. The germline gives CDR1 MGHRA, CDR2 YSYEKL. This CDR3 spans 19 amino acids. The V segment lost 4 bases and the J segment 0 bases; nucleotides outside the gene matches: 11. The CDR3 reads CASSPNGTSGSRSYNEQFF. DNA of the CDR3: TGCGCCAGCAGCCCTAACGGGACTAGCGGTTCCCGCTCCTACAATGAGCAGTTCTTC.

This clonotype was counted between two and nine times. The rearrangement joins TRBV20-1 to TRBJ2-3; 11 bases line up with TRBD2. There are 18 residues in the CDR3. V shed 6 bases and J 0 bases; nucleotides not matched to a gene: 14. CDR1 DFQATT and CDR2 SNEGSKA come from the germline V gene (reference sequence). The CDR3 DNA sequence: TGCAGTGCCCTTAGGAGGGCTAGCGGGAGGCCAAGCACAGATACGCAGTATTTT. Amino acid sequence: CSALRRASGRPSTDTQYF.

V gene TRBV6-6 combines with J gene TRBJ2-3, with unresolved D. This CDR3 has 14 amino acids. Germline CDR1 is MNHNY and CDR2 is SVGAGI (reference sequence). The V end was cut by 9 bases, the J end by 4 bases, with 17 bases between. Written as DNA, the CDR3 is TGTGCCAGTAGAAGGTCAGGCGCCCCAGATACGCAGTATTTT. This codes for CASRRSGAPDTQYF.

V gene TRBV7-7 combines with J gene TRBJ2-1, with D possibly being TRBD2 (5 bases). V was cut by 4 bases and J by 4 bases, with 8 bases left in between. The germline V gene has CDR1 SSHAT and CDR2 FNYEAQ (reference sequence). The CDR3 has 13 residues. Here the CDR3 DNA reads TGTGCCAGCAGCTACCGGGAATACAATGAGCAGTTCTTC. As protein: CASSYREYNEQFF.

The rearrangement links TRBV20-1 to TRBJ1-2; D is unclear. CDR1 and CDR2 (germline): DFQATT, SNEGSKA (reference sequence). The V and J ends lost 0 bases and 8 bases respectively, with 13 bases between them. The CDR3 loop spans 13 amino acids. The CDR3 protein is CSAREIRGYGYTF. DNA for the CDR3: TGCAGTGCTAGAGAGATACGAGGATACGGCTACACCTTC.

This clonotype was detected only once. The CDR3 DNA reads as TGTGCCAGCAGCGTAGCTACTAGCGGGCCGGCAGATACGCAGTATTTT. It encodes CASSVATSGPADTQYF. The genes are TRBV9 and TRBJ2-3; 9 nucleotides align to TRBD2. The CDR3 spans 16 residues. Germline loops: CDR1 SGDLS, CDR2 YYNGEE. V shed 0 bases, J shed 4 bases, and the junction held 6 bases outside the gene matches.

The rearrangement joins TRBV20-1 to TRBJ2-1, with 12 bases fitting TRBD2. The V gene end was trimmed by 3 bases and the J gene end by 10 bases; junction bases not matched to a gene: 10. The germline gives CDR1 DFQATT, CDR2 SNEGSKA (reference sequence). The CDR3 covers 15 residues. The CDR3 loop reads CSASQTSGGRVEQFF. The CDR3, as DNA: TGCAGTGCTAGCCAGACTAGCGGGGGCCGGGTAGAGCAGTTCTTC.

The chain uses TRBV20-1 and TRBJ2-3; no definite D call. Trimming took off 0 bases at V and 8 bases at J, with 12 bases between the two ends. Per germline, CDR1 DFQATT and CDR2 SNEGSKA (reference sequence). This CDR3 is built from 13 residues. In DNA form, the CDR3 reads TGCAGTGCTAGAGAGAATCAGATCAGTACGCAGTATTTT. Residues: CSARENQISTQYF.

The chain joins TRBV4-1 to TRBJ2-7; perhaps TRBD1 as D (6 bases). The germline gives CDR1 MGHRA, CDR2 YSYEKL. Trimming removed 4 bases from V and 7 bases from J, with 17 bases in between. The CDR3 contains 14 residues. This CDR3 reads CASSREDRLGEQYF. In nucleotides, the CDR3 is TGCGCCAGCAGCCGAGAAGACAGGTTGGGGGAGCAGTACTTC.

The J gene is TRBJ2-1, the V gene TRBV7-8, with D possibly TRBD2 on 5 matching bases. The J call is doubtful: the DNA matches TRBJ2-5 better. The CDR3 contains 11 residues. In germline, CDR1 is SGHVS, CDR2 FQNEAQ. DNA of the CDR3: TGTGCCAGCAGCTCCGGGGTAAACCAGTACTTC. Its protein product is CASSSGVNQYF.

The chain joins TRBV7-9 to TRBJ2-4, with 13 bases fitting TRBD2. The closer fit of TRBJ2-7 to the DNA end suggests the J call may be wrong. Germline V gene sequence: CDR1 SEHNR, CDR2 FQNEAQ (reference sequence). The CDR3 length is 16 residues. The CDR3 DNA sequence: TGTGCCAGCAGCTCGAGGACTAGCGGGAGCCTCAACGAGCAGTACTTC. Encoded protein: CASSSRTSGSLNEQYF.

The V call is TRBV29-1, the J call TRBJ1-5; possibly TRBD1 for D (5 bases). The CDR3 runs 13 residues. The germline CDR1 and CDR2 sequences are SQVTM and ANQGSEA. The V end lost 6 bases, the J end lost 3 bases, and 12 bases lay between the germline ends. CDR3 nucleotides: TGCAGCGTCACCGGGGCATTCAATCAGCCCCAGCATTTT. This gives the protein CSVTGAFNQPQHF.